The entry that follows covers one TCR beta chain sequence. The target antigen is unknown. This sample is part of a study of blood T cells in healthy people across ages. Overall study results and limits: Roughly linear age-related decline in beta diversity appeared, significant by age about 40.

PCR was performed a second time for about 7 to 11 cycles using a sample-barcoded 5' primer and a J-beta primer mix. One entry per CDR3 protein results from TCRdb running MiXCR on the 5' RACE reads. The sample lists 650,000 to 900,000 distinct CDR3 sequences; 62% were seen once. Trimming took 6 bases from V and 7 from J; bases not matched to a gene: 8. In germline, CDR1 is MNHEY, CDR2 SMNVEV (reference sequence). The CDR3 has 13 amino acids. The receptor's source is a man aged 25 to 40 in good health. The chain is built from TRBV27 and TRBJ1-2; 7 bases align to TRBD1. Sequenced input: blood. CDR3 sequence reads: CASSTGTVGGYTF. The CDR3 DNA is TGTGCCAGCAGCACAGGGACAGTTGGTGGCTACACCTTC.